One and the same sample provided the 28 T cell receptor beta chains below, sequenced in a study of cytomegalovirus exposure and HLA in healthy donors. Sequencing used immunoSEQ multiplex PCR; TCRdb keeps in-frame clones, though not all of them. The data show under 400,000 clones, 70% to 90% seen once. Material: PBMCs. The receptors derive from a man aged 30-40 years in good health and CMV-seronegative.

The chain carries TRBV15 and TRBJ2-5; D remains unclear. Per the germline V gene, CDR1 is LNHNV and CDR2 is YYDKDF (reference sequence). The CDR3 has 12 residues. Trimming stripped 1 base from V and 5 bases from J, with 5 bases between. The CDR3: CATSRVMETQYF. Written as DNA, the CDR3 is TGTGCCACCAGCAGAGTAATGGAGACCCAGTACTTC.

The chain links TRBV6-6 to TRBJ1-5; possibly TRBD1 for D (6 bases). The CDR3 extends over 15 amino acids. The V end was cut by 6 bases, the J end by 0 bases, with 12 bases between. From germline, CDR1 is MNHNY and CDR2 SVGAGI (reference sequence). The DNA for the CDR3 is TGTGCCAGCAGCCCGGACAGATTTAGCAATCAGCCCCAGCATTTT. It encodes CASSPDRFSNQPQHF.

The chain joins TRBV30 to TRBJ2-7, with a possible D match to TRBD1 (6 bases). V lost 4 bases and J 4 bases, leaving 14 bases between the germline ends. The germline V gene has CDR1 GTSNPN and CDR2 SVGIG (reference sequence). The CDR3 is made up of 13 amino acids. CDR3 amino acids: CAWNSQGLYEQYF. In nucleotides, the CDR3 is TGTGCCTGGAACTCTCAGGGGCTGTACGAGCAGTACTTC.

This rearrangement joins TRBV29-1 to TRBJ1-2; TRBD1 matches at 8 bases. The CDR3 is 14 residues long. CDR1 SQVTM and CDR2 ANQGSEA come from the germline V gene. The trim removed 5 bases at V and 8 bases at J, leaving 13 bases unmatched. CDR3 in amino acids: CSVLPGTGLGGYTF. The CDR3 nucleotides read TGCAGCGTTCTTCCCGGGACAGGTTTGGGCGGCTACACCTTC.

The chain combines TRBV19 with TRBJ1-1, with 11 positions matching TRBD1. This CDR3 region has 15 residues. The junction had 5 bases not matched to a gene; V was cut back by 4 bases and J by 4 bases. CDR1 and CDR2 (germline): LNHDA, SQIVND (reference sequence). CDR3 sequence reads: CASSTPGTGGTEAFF. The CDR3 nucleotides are TGTGCCAGTAGTACGCCCGGGACAGGGGGCACTGAAGCTTTCTTT.

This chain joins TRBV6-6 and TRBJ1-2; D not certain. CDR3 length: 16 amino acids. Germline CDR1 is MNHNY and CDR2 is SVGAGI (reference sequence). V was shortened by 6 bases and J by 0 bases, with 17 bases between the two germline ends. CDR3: CASRLTREVANYGYTF. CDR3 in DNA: TGTGCCAGCAGACTTACGAGGGAGGTAGCTAACTATGGCTACACCTTC.

CDR3 protein: CASSPLSNTEAFF. The CDR3 nucleotides read TGTGCCAGCTCACCACTGAGTAACACTGAAGCTTTCTTT. The chain recombines TRBV18 with TRBJ1-1; D is undetermined. The CDR3 runs 13 residues. Trimming cost V 1 base and J 2 bases, with 5 bases left between them. The germline V gene has CDR1 KGHSH and CDR2 LQKENI.

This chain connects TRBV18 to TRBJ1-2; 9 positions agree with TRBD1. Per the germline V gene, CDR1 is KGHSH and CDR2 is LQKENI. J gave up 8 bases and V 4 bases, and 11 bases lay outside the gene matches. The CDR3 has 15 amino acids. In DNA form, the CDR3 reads TGTGCCAGCTCACTTTTACAGGGGGCGGATCGGGGCTACACCTTC. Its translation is CASSLLQGADRGYTF.

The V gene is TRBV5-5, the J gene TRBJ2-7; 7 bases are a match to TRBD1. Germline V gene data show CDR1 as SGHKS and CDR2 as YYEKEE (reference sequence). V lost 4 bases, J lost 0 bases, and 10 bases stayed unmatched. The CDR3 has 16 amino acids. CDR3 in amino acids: CASSRATRDSSYEQYF. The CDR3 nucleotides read TGTGCCAGCAGCCGCGCTACCAGGGACAGCTCCTACGAGCAGTACTTC.

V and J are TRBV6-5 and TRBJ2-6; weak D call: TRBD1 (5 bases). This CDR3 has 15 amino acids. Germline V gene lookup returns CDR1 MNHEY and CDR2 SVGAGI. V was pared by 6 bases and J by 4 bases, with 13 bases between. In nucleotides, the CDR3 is TGTGCCAGCAGGCTTGGACACTTAGGGGCCAACGTCCTGACTTTC. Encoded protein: CASRLGHLGANVLTF.

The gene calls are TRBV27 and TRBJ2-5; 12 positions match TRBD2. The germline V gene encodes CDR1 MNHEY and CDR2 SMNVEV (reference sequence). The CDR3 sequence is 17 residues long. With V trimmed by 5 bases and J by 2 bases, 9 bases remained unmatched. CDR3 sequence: CASSPRPSGGAQETQYF. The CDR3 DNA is TGTGCCAGCAGTCCCCGGCCTAGCGGGGGGGCACAAGAGACCCAGTACTTC.

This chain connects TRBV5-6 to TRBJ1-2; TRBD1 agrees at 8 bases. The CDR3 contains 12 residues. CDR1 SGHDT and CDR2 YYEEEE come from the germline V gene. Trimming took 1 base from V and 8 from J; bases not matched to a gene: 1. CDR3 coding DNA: TGTGCCAGCAGCTTGTCAGGGGGCGGCTACACCTTC. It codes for CASSLSGGGYTF.

CDR3: CASSQGSGGAPETQYF. CDR3 nucleotide sequence: TGTGCCAGCAGCCAAGGTAGCGGGGGGGCCCCTGAGACCCAGTACTTC. The chain couples TRBV4-2 to TRBJ2-5, with TRBD2 matching over 11 bases. CDR3 size: 16 residues. The trim removed 1 base at V and 5 bases at J, leaving 6 bases unmatched. The V gene's germline CDR1 is LGHNA and CDR2 YNFKEQ.

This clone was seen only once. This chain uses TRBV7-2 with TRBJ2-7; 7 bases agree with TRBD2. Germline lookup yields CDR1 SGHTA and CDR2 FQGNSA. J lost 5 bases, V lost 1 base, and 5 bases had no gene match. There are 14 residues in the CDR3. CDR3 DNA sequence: TGTGCCAGCAGCTTAGGAGCGGGACTCAACGAGCAGTACTTC. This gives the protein CASSLGAGLNEQYF.

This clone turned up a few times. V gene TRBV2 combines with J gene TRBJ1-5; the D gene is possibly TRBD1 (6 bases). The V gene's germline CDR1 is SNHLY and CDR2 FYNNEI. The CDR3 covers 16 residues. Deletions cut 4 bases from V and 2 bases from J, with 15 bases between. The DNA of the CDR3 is TGTGCCAGCAGTGGGAGTTCGGCAGGGGGCAATCAGCCCCAGCATTTT. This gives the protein CASSGSSAGGNQPQHF.

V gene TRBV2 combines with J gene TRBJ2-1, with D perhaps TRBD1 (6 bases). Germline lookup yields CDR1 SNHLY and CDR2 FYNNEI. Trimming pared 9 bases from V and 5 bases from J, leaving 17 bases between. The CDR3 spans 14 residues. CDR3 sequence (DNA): TGTGCCAGACAGGGTTACGTTGATAACAATGAGCAGTTCTTC. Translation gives CARQGYVDNNEQFF.

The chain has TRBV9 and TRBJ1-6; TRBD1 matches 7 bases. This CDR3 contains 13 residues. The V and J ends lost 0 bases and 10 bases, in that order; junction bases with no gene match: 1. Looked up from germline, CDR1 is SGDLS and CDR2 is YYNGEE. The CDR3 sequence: CASSVEGASPLHF. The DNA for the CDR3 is TGTGCCAGCAGCGTAGAGGGGGCCTCACCCCTCCACTTT.

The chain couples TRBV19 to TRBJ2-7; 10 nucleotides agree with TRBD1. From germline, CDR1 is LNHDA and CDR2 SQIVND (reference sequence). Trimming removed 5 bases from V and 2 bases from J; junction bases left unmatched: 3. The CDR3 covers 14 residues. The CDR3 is CASSGGQGPYEQYF. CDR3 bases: TGTGCCAGTAGTGGGGGACAGGGGCCCTACGAGCAGTACTTC. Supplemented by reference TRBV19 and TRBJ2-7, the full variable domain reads DGGITQSPKYLFRKEGQNVTLSCEQNLNHDAMYWYRQDPGQGLRLIYYSQIVNDFQKGDIAEGYSVSREKKESFPLTVTSAQKNPTAFYLCASSGGQGPYEQYFGPGTRLTVT.

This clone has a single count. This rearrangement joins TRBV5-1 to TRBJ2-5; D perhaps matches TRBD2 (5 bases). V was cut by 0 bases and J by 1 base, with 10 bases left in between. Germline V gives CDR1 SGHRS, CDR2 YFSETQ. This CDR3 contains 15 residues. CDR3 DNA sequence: TGCGCCAGCAGCTTGGCCCCCAGCGGCCAAGAGACCCAGTACTTC. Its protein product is CASSLAPSGQETQYF.

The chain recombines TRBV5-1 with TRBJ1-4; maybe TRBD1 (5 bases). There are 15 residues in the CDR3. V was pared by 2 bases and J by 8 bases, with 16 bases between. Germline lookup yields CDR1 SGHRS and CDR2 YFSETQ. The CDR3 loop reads CASSLRRGGEEKLFF. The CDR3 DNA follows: TGCGCCAGCAGCTTAAGGCGGGGGGGTGAGGAAAAACTGTTTTTT.

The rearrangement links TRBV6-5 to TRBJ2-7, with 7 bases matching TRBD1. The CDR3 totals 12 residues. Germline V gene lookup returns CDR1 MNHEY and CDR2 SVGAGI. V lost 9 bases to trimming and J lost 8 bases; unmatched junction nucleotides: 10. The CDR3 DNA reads TGTGCCAGACAGGGGACCAGAGGGAAGCAGTACTTC. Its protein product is CARQGTRGKQYF.

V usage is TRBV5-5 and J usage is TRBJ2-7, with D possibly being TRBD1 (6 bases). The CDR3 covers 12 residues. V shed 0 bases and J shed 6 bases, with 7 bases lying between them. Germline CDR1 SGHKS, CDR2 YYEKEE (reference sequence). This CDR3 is CASSLEGGEQYF. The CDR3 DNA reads TGTGCCAGCAGCTTGGAAGGGGGCGAGCAGTACTTC.

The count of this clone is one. CDR3 amino acids: CASSEARNTQYF. DNA for the CDR3: TGTGCCAGCAGTGAAGCGCGTAATACGCAGTATTTT. This sequence joins TRBV2 and TRBJ2-3; D call uncertain. Germline V gene data show CDR1 as SNHLY and CDR2 as FYNNEI. This CDR3 is built from 12 residues. V was cut by 0 bases and J by 7 bases, with 5 bases left in between. Supplemented by reference TRBV2 and TRBJ2-3, the full variable domain reads EPEVTQTPSHQVTQMGQEVILRCVPISNHLYFYWYRQILGQKVEFLVSFYNNEISEKSEIFDDQFSVERPDGSNFTLKIRSTKLEDSAMYFCASSEARNTQYFGPGTRLTVL.

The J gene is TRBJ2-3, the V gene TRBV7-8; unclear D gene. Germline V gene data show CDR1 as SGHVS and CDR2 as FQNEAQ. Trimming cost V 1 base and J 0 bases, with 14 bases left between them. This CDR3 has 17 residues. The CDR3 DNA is TGTGCCAGCAGCTTAGTCACCCGCCCTACTAGCACAGATACGCAGTATTTT. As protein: CASSLVTRPTSTDTQYF.

The CDR3 reads CASSLVGRVAKNIQYF. The CDR3 region has the DNA TGTGCCAGCAGCTTAGTGGGCAGGGTGGCCAAAAACATTCAGTACTTC. This chain connects TRBV11-2 to TRBJ2-4; D is perhaps TRBD1 (5 bases). From germline, CDR1 is SGHAT and CDR2 FQNNGV. Trimming shortened V by 1 base and J by 1 base, and 11 bases separated the two germline ends. The length of the CDR3 is 16 residues. Full variable domain (missing parts from reference TRBV11-2 and TRBJ2-4): EAGVAQSPRYKIIEKRQSVAFWCNPISGHATLYWYQQILGQGPKLLIQFQNNGVVDDSQLPKDRFSAERLKGVDSTLKIQPAKLEDSAVYLCASSLVGRVAKNIQYFGAGTRLSVL.

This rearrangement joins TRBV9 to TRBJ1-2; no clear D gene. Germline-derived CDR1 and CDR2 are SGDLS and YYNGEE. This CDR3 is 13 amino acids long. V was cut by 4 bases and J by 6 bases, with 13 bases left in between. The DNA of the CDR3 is TGTGCCAGCAGCCCACCCGGGATCGATGGCTACACCTTC. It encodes CASSPPGIDGYTF.

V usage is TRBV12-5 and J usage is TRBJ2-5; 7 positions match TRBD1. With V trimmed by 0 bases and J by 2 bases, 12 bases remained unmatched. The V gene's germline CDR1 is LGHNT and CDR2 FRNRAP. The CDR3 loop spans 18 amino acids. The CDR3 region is CASGLVPSEDRKQETQYF. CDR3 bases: TGTGCTAGTGGTTTGGTACCTTCCGAGGACAGGAAACAAGAGACCCAGTACTTC.

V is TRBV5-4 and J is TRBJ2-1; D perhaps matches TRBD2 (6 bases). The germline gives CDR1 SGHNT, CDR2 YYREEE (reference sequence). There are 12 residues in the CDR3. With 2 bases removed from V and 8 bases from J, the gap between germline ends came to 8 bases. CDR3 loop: CASSFGGDEQFF. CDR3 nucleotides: TGTGCCAGCAGCTTTGGAGGGGATGAGCAGTTCTTC.